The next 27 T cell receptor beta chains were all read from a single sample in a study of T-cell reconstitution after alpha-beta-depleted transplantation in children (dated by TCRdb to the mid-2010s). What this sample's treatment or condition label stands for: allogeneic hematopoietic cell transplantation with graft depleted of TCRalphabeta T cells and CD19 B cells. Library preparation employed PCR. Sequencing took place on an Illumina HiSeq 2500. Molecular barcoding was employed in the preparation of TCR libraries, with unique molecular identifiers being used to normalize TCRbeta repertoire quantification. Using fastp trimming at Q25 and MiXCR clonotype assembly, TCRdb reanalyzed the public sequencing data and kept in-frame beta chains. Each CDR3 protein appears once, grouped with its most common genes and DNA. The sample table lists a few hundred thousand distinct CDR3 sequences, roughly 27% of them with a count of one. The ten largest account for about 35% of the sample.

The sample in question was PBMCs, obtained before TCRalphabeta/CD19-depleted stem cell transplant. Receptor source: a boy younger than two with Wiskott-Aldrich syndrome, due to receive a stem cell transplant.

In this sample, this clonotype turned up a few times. The CDR3 nucleotides read TGCGCCAGCAGCTTGGGGACCAGCTGGATGAACACCGGGGAGCTGTTTTTT. Translating it yields CASSLGTSWMNTGELFF. The chain has TRBV5-1 and TRBJ2-2; D remains ambiguous. The CDR3 has 17 amino acids. Trimming stripped 0 bases from V and 1 base from J, with 13 bases between. From germline, CDR1 is SGHRS and CDR2 YFSETQ.

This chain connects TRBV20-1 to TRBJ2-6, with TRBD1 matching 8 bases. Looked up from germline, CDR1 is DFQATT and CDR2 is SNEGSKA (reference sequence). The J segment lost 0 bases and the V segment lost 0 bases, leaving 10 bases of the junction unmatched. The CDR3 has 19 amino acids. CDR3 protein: CSARDSRTGMVSGANVLTF. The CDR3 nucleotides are TGCAGTGCTAGAGATAGCCGGACAGGGATGGTCTCTGGGGCCAACGTCCTGACTTTC.

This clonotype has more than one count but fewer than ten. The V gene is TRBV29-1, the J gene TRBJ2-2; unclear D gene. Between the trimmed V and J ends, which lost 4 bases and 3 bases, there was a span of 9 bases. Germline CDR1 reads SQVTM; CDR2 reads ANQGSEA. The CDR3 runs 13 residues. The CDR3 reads CSVGSTYTGELFF. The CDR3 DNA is TGCAGCGTTGGGTCGACATACACCGGGGAGCTGTTTTTT.

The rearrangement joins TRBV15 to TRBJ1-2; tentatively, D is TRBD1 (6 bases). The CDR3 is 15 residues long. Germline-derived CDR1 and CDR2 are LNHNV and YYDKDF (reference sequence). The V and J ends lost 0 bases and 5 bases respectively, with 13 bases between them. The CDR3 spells CATSREGGLLYGYTF. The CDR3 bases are TGTGCCACCAGCAGAGAAGGGGGACTTTTATATGGCTACACCTTC.

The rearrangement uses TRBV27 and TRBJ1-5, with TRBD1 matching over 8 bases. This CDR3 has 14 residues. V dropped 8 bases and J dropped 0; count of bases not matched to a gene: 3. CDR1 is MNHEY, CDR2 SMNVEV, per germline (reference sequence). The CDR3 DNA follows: TGTGCCAGCGGTACAGGGGGTAGCAATCAGCCCCAGCATTTT. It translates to CASGTGGSNQPQHF.

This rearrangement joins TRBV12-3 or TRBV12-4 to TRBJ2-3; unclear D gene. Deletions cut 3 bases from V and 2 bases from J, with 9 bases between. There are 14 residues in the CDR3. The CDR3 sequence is CASSFLSVTDTQYF. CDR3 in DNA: TGTGCCAGCAGTTTTTTAAGCGTCACAGATACGCAGTATTTT.

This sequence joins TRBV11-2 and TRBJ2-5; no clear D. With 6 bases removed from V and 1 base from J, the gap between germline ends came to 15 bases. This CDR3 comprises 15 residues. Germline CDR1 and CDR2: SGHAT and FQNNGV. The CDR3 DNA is TGTGCCAGCAGTAAAGGTCGGGCAGGCCAAGAGACCCAGTACTTC. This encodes CASSKGRAGQETQYF. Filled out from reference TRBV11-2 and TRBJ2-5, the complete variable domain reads EAGVAQSPRYKIIEKRQSVAFWCNPISGHATLYWYQQILGQGPKLLIQFQNNGVVDDSQLPKDRFSAERLKGVDSTLKIQPAKLEDSAVYLCASSKGRAGQETQYFGPGTRLLVL.

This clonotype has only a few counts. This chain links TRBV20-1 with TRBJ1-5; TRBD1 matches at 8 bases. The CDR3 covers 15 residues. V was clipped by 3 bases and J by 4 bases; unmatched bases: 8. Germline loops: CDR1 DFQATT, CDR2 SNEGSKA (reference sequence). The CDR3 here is CSAREIQGVNQPQHF. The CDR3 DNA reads TGCAGTGCTAGGGAAATACAGGGGGTGAATCAGCCCCAGCATTTT.

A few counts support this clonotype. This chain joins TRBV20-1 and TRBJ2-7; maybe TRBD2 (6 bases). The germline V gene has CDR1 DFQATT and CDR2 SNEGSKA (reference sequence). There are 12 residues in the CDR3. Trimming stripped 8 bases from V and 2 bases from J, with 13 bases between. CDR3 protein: CSSSSGAYEQYF. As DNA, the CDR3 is TGCAGTTCCAGTAGCGGAGCCTACGAGCAGTACTTC.

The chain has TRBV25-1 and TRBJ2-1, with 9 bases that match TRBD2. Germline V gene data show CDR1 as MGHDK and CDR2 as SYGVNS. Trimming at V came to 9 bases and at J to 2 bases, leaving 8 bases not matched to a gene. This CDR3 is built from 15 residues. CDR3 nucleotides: TGTGCCAGTGGGGGTCTAGCGGGAACCTACAATGAGCAGTTCTTC. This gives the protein CASGGLAGTYNEQFF.

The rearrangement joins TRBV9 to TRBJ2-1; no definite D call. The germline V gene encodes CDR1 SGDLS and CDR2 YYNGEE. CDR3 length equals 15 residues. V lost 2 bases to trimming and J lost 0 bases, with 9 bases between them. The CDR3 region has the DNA TGTGCCAGCAGCGTGACGAGTACCTCCTACAATGAGCAGTTCTTC. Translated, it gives CASSVTSTSYNEQFF. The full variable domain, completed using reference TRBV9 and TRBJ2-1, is DSGVTQTPKHLITATGQRVTLRCSPRSGDLSVYWYQQSLDQGLQFLIQYYNGEERAKGNILERFSAQQFPDLHSELNLSSLELGDSALYFCASSVTSTSYNEQFFGPGTRLTVL.

In nucleotides, the CDR3 is TGTGCCAGCAGCAAAGCCGTTAGGCGGGAGACCCAGTACTTC. It encodes CASSKAVRRETQYF. The chain links TRBV21-1 to TRBJ2-5. TRBV21-1 is a pseudogene segment. This CDR3 region has 14 residues.

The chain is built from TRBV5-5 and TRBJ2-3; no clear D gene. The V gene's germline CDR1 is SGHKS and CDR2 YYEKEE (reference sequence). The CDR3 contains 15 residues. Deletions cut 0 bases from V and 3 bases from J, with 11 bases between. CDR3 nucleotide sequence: TGTGCCAGCAGCTTGGGCGTCGTGGGGACAGATACGCAGTATTTT. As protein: CASSLGVVGTDTQYF.

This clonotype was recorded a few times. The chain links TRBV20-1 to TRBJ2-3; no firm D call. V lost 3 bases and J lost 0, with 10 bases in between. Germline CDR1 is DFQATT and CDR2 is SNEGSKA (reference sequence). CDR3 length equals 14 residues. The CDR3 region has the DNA TGCAGTGCTAGCGTATTCATTAGCACAGATACGCAGTATTTT. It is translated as CSASVFISTDTQYF.

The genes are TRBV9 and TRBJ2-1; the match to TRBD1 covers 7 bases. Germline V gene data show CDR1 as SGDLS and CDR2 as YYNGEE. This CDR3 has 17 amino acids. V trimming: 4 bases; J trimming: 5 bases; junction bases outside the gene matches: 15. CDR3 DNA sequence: TGTGCCAGCAGCCCATATAGGGCACAGGGGATCGACAATGAGCAGTTCTTC. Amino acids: CASSPYRAQGIDNEQFF.

CDR3 region: CASSWGQGRETQYF. CDR3 nucleotides: TGTGCCAGCAGTTGGGGACAGGGGCGGGAGACCCAGTACTTC. The V call is TRBV6-5, the J call TRBJ2-5, with TRBD1 identical over 10 bases. Germline loops: CDR1 MNHEY, CDR2 SVGAGI. V was pared by 4 bases and J by 5 bases, with 4 bases of the junction left unmatched. This CDR3 comprises 14 residues.

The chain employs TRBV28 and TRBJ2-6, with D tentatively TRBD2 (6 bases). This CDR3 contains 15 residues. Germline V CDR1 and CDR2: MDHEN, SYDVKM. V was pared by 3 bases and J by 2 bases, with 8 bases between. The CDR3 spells CASSFWGAGANVLTF. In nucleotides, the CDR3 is TGTGCCAGCAGTTTTTGGGGGGCTGGGGCCAACGTCCTGACTTTC.

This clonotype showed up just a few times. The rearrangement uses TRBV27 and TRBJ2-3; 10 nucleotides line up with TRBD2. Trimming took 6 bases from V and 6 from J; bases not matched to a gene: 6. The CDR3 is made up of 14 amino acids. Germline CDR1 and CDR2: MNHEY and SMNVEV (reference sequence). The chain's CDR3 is CASRASGSRDTQYF. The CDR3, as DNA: TGTGCCAGCAGGGCTAGCGGGAGTCGGGATACGCAGTATTTT.

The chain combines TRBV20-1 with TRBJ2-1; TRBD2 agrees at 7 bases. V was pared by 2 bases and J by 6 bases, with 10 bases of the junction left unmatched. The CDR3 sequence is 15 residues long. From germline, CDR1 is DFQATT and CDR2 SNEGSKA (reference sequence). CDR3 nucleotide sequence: TGCAGTGCTAGACCATGGACTAGGGTCAGCAATGAGCAGTTCTTC. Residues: CSARPWTRVSNEQFF.

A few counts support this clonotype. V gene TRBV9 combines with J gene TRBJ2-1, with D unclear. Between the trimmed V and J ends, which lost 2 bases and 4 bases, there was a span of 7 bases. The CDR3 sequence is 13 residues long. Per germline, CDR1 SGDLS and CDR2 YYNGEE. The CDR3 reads CASSVSGYNEQFF. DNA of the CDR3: TGTGCCAGCAGCGTTTCAGGATACAATGAGCAGTTCTTC.

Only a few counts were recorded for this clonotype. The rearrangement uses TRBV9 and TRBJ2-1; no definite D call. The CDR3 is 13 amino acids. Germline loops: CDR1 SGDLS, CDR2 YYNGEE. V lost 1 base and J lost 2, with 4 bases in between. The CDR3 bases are TGTGCCAGCAGCGTAAACGCCTACAATGAGCAGTTCTTC. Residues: CASSVNAYNEQFF.

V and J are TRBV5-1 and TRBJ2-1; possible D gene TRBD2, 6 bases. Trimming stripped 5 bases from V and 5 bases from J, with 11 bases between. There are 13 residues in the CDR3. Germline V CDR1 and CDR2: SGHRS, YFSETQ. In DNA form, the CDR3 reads TGCGCCAGCAGGCGGCTAGCGAACAATGAGCAGTTCTTC. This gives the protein CASRRLANNEQFF.

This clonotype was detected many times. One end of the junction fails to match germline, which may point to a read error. CDR3 region: CASSFTGGRETQYF. CDR3 DNA sequence: TGTGCCAGCAGTTTTACAGGGGGGCGAGAGACCCAGTACTTC. The J gene is TRBJ2-5, the V gene TRBV5-1; 8 nucleotides match TRBD1. The CDR3 is 14 residues long. Per the germline V gene, CDR1 is SGHRS and CDR2 is YFSETQ.

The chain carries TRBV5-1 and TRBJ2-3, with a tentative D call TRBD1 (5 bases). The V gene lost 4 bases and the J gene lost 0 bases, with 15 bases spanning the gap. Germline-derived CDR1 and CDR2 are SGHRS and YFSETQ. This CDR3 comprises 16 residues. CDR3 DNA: TGCGCCAGCAGCCCAGTAGGGGCACCAAGCACAGATACGCAGTATTTT. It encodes CASSPVGAPSTDTQYF. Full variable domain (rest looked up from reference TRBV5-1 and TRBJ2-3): KAGVTQTPRYLIKTRGQQVTLSCSPISGHRSVSWYQQTPGQGLQFLFEYFSETQRNKGNFPGRFSGRQFSNSRSEMNVSTLELGDSALYLCASSPVGAPSTDTQYFGPGTRLTVL.

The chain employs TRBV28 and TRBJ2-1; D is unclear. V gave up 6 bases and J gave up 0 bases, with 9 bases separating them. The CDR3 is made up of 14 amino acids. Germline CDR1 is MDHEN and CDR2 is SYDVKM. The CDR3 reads CASRTASSYNEQFF. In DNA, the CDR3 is TGTGCCAGCAGAACAGCTAGCTCCTACAATGAGCAGTTCTTC.

The DNA of the CDR3 is TGTGCCAGCAGTAAGGGGCGGCTAGCGGGAGTCCAAGAGACCCAGTACTTC. Its protein is CASSKGRLAGVQETQYF. The chain recombines TRBV6-1 with TRBJ2-5, with 10 bases lining up with TRBD2. This CDR3 is built from 17 residues. After removal of 5 bases from V and 1 base from J, the junction contained 10 bases not matched to a gene. Germline loops: CDR1 MNHNS, CDR2 SASEGT.

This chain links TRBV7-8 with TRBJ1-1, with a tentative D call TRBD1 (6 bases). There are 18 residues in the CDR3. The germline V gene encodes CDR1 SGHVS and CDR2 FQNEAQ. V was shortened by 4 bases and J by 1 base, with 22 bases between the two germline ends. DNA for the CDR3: TGTGCCAGCAGCTATCAATTGTCTTTAGGGACAAAGAACACTGAAGCTTTCTTT. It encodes CASSYQLSLGTKNTEAFF. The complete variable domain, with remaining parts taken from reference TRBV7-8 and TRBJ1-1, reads GAGVSQSPRYKVAKRGQDVALRCDPISGHVSLFWYQQALGQGPEFLTYFQNEAQLDKSGLPSDRFFAERPEGSVSTLKIQRTQQEDSAVYLCASSYQLSLGTKNTEAFFGQGTRLTVV.